This record concerns one TCR beta chain sequence. V lost 7 bases to trimming and J lost 7 bases, with 22 bases between them. Germline CDR1 reads SEHNR; CDR2 reads FQNEAQ (reference sequence). There are 15 residues in the CDR3. The sample is drawn from a study of T cell responses to AZD1222 COVID-19 vaccine. The data were produced by immunoSEQ multiplex PCR, yet TCRdb's version contains in-frame clones alone and is incomplete. In the table there are 110,000 to 150,000 clones, roughly 93% of which are singletons. The TCR was taken from an adult who received the AZD1222 COVID-19 vaccine. This rearrangement joins TRBV7-9 to TRBJ1-2; D is possibly TRBD1 (5 bases). The starting material was peripheral blood, obtained 28 days after the second AZD1222 dose. The CDR3 DNA is TGTGCCAGCACCGACACCGGAGGGGCGATCAGTGGCTACACCTTC. This codes for CASTDTGGAISGYTF. Supplemented by reference TRBV7-9 and TRBJ1-2, the full variable domain reads DTGVSQNPRHKITKRGQNVTFRCDPISEHNRLYWYRQTLGQGPEFLTYFQNEAQLEKSRLLSDRFSAERPKGSFSTLEIQRTEQGDSAMYLCASTDTGGAISGYTFGSGTRLTVV.